The 7 T cell receptor beta chains below all came from one sample that was sequenced in a study of neurological immune-mediated disorders. TCRdb called the 5' RACE reads again in MiXCR, with one record for every CDR3 protein. The sample consists of tens of thousands of distinct CDR3 sequences, under 4.5% of them appearing once. The specimen sequenced was PBMCs. These TCRs come from a woman aged 45-65 years with multiple sclerosis.

This clonotype was counted many times. The chain recombines TRBV20-1 with TRBJ1-6, with D perhaps matching TRBD1 (6 bases). Trimming shortened V by 5 bases and J by 0 bases, and 17 bases separated the two germline ends. Germline V gene lookup returns CDR1 DFQATT and CDR2 SNEGSKA (reference sequence). There are 17 residues in the CDR3. Here the CDR3 DNA reads TGCAGTGCTCAAAAAGCGGGGGCCTTCTCCTATAATTCACCCCTCCACTTT. It encodes CSAQKAGAFSYNSPLHF.

This clonotype occurred many times. The gene calls are TRBV29-1 and TRBJ2-4; weak D call: TRBD1 (6 bases). The CDR3 extends over 14 amino acids. CDR1 SQVTM and CDR2 ANQGSEA come from the germline V gene. V gave up 7 bases and J gave up 2 bases, with 15 bases separating them. This CDR3 reads CSALTGIPKNIQYF. The CDR3 DNA follows: TGCAGCGCCCTAACAGGGATACCCAAAAACATTCAGTACTTC.

The chain uses TRBV5-5 and TRBJ2-5; 7 nucleotides agree with TRBD2. Germline V gene data show CDR1 as SGHKS and CDR2 as YYEKEE (reference sequence). With 2 bases clipped from V and 4 bases from J, the junction kept 17 bases outside the gene matches. This CDR3 has 18 residues. The CDR3: CASSFPPAPGGIRETQYF. Written as DNA, the CDR3 is TGTGCCAGCAGCTTCCCTCCGGCTCCGGGGGGAATACGAGAGACCCAGTACTTC.

This clonotype occurred many times. J is TRBJ1-6 and V is TRBV10-3; D remains unclear. Deletions cut 0 bases from V and 8 bases from J, with 5 bases between. Germline V gives CDR1 ENHRY, CDR2 SYGVKD. The CDR3 covers 13 residues. CDR3 sequence: CAISESIDSPLHF. CDR3 sequence (DNA): TGTGCCATCAGTGAGTCGATCGATTCACCCCTCCACTTT.

This clonotype was recorded at least ten times. The chain couples TRBV5-4 to TRBJ2-7; D may be TRBD1 (6 bases). V was pared by 1 base and J by 12 bases, with 23 bases between. The CDR3 is 15 residues long. CDR1 and CDR2 (germline): SGHNT, YYREEE (reference sequence). CDR3 amino acids: CASSLISSGGAHLYF. DNA for the CDR3: TGTGCCAGCAGCTTGATTTCCTCTGGGGGCGCACACTTGTACTTC. Drawing the rest from reference TRBV5-4 and TRBJ2-7, the complete variable domain is ETGVTQSPTHLIKTRGQQVTLRCSSQSGHNTVSWYQQALGQGPQFIFQYYREEENGRGNFPPRFSGLQFPNYSSELNVNALELDDSALYLCASSLISSGGAHLYFGPGTRLTVT.

This clonotype was observed at least ten times. The chain has TRBV10-3 and TRBJ2-7; D ambiguous. The ends were cut back, 0 bases at V and 7 bases at J, with 10 bases in the middle. The CDR3 totals 13 residues. Germline CDR1 ENHRY, CDR2 SYGVKD. The CDR3 protein is CAISESVAEEQYF. DNA for the CDR3: TGTGCCATCAGTGAGTCCGTGGCGGAGGAGCAGTACTTC.

This clonotype came up many times. The V call is TRBV5-1, the J call TRBJ2-5; D is ambiguous. V lost 4 bases and J lost 2, with 3 bases in between. Germline loops: CDR1 SGHRS, CDR2 YFSETQ. CDR3 length equals 11 residues. CDR3 DNA: TGCGCCAGCAGCGTACAAGAGACCCAGTACTTC. Residues: CASSVQETQYF. The full variable domain, completed using reference TRBV5-1 and TRBJ2-5, is KAGVTQTPRYLIKTRGQQVTLSCSPISGHRSVSWYQQTPGQGLQFLFEYFSETQRNKGNFPGRFSGRQFSNSRSEMNVSTLELGDSALYLCASSVQETQYFGPGTRLLVL.